This paragraph reports one T cell receptor beta chain. Its antigen has not been determined. No per-base quality is available; no much larger clone lies one base away. TCRbeta CDR3 regions were amplified from genomic DNA by means of the immunoSEQ Assay, a bias-controlled multiplex PCR. Per the authors' processing: Nucleated cell counts per sample were estimated from amplification of reference gene primers within the assay. To quantify the absolute abundance of each unique TCRbeta CDR3 rearrangement, sequence reads were collapsed and filtered. For each sample, productive Simpson clonality was calculated as the square root of Simpson's diversity index over productive rearrangements. In its TCRdb copy, this immuneACCESS table keeps in-frame sequences only and misses some clones. Where compared with another copy, unresolved V genes explain less than half of these, and the others have no known cause. V, J and clone size derive from that table, while D and trimming were established from the DNA sequence. This sample gives some 270,000 clones in total; about 90% of them show up just once. The ten largest clones take up 2.1% of the sample.

The source of the sample is a study of blood T cell repertoires in COVID-19 (dated by TCRdb to 2020 to 2022). Notes on the research overall: Samples from collaborators originated in the United States, Italy and Spain and spanned both the acute and convalescent phases of COVID-19. The dataset comprised deeply sampled blood TCRbeta repertoires from subjects exposed to, actively infected with, or recovered from COVID-19. The samples were drawn from two sources: the first 160 participants of the ongoing ImmuneRACE study, and 1,000 to 1,500 subjects contributed by 6 global collaborators. The repertoires were released in a freely available public database intended as a resource for research on the immune response to SARS-CoV-2. A de-identified subject ID, COVID-19 status, age in years and sex were almost always included in the sample metadata. HLA class I and class II types, where available, came from metadata supplied by the sample provider rather than from assay-based typing. The material from the prospective study consisted of cDNA or gDNA derived from T cells, B-cell-depleted T cells, or PBMCs.

The study at large found these results: The quantity of clinical and demographic metadata differed by source and by participant and was supplied without curation.

At one collaborating source in Seattle, patients were enrolled during active infection and were followed longitudinally through the course of disease. Collaborating institutions collected whole blood in K2EDTA tubes following their own protocols. Collaborator samples were shipped for TCRbeta analysis as frozen whole blood, isolated PBMCs, or DNA extracted from either sample type. Sequenced material: peripheral blood. This clonotype was sampled from a woman in her sixties or seventies with COVID-19, enrolled during active disease.

The DNA sequence is as follows: TGTGCCAGCAGCTTAGGTGGACTCAGCTCCTACAATGAGCAGTTCTTC. Its translation reads: CASSLGGLSSYNEQFF. Recombination connected TRBV11-2 to TRBJ2-1; TRBD2 is perhaps the D gene, given 5 matching bases. CDR1 and CDR2 are drawn from the germline V gene: SGHAT, FQNNGV. The junction shows trimming of 1 base on V and 0 bases on J, plus 10 bases between the germline ends. The CDR3 measures 16 amino acids from cysteine to phenylalanine. Just the 48-base CDR3 DNA is kept, in frame starting at base 1.